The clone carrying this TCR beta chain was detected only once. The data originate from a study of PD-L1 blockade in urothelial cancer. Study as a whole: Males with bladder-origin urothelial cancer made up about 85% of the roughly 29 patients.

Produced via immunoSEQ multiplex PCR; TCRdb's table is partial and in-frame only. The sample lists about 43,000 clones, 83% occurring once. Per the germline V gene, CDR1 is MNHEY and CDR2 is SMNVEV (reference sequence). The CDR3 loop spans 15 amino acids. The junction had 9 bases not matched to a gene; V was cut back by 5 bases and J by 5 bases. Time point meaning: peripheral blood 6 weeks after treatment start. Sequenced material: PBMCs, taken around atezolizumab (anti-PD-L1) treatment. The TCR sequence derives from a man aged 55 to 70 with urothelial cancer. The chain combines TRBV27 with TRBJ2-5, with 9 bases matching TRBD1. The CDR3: CASSTTGGEWETQYF. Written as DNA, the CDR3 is TGTGCCAGCAGTACCACAGGGGGCGAGTGGGAGACCCAGTACTTC.